One and the same sample provided the 13 T cell receptor beta chains below, sequenced in a study of PD-L1 blockade in urothelial cancer. Produced via immunoSEQ multiplex PCR; TCRdb's table is partial and in-frame only. This sample has 70,000 to 95,000 clones, with less than 90% found just once. Indicated time point: pretreatment peripheral blood. This specimen consisted of PBMCs, obtained around atezolizumab (anti-PD-L1) treatment. The receptors were sampled from a man aged 55 to 69 with urothelial cancer.

This clone was observed a few times. The chain combines TRBV6-5 with TRBJ1-3; 7 bases map to TRBD1. Trimming cost V 6 bases and J 0 bases; bases outside gene matches: 5. The CDR3 loop spans 15 amino acids. Germline CDR1 MNHEY, CDR2 SVGAGI. DNA for the CDR3: TGTGCCAGCAGCCTGGACAGGAGCTCTGGAAACACCATATATTTT. Translated: CASSLDRSSGNTIYF.

This clone was found once. The rearrangement links TRBV4-1 to TRBJ1-1; D gene ambiguous. The V gene's germline CDR1 is MGHRA and CDR2 YSYEKL. This CDR3 is 13 amino acids long. V lost 1 base and J lost 0, with 3 bases in between. CDR3 coding DNA: TGCGCCAGCAGCCAAGGCGTGAACACTGAAGCTTTCTTT. Translated: CASSQGVNTEAFF.

This clone was counted between two and nine times. The chain joins TRBV19 to TRBJ2-7; 9 bases agree with TRBD1. The trim removed 7 bases at V and 7 bases at J, leaving 11 bases unmatched. The length of the CDR3 is 14 residues. Germline V lookup: CDR1 LNHDA, CDR2 SQIVND (reference sequence). The CDR3 reads CASTTGTGRREQYF. In DNA, the CDR3 is TGTGCCAGTACCACCGGGACAGGGAGGAGAGAGCAGTACTTC.

This rearrangement joins TRBV18 to TRBJ2-7; perhaps TRBD2 as D (5 bases). Germline loops: CDR1 KGHSH, CDR2 LQKENI. The CDR3 is 12 residues long. The V end lost 5 bases, the J end lost 3 bases, and 8 bases lay between the germline ends. CDR3 DNA: TGTGCCAGCTCAGGGAGCTACTACGAGCAGTACTTC. It specifies CASSGSYYEQYF.

This clone was counted a few times. The sample contains more than one DNA sequence encoding this CDR3. The V and J genes are TRBV18 and TRBJ2-7, with 7 bases fitting TRBD1. Trimming removed 1 base from V and 2 bases from J; junction bases left unmatched: 2. Germline V gives CDR1 KGHSH, CDR2 LQKENI. CDR3 size: 14 residues. The DNA of the CDR3 is TGTGCCAGCTCACCACGACAGGGCACCTACGAGCAGTACTTC. Protein sequence: CASSPRQGTYEQYF.

The chain employs TRBV29-1 and TRBJ2-6; 7 bases align to TRBD2. With V trimmed by 6 bases and J by 3 bases, 8 bases remained unmatched. The CDR3 runs to 15 residues. The germline V gene has CDR1 SQVTM and CDR2 ANQGSEA. CDR3 sequence: CSVGAGSGGANVLTF. In nucleotides, the CDR3 is TGCAGCGTCGGAGCGGGATCAGGTGGGGCCAACGTCCTGACTTTC.

The genes are TRBV6-5 and TRBJ1-1; possible D gene TRBD1, 5 bases. The CDR3 is 14 amino acids. The ends were cut back, 6 bases at V and 0 bases at J, with 11 bases in the middle. Germline V gene lookup returns CDR1 MNHEY and CDR2 SVGAGI. This CDR3 is CASRNDRVNTEAFF. In DNA form, the CDR3 reads TGTGCCAGCAGGAATGACAGAGTGAACACTGAAGCTTTCTTT.

The chain employs TRBV7-2 and TRBJ2-3; a possible D gene is TRBD2 (6 bases). In germline, CDR1 is SGHTA, CDR2 FQGNSA. The CDR3 extends over 17 amino acids. Deletions cut 2 bases from V and 0 bases from J, with 15 bases between. CDR3 DNA sequence: TGTGCCAGCAGCTTACTCGGGGGACGGACTAGCACAGATACGCAGTATTTT. This gives the protein CASSLLGGRTSTDTQYF.

This clone came up a few times. The CDR3, as DNA: TGTGCCAGTAGTACCGGGACAGGGTACTATGGCTACACCTTC. It yields the protein CASSTGTGYYGYTF. This chain connects TRBV19 to TRBJ1-2, with 9 bases identical to TRBD1. The germline V gene has CDR1 LNHDA and CDR2 SQIVND (reference sequence). V trimming: 4 bases; J trimming: 3 bases; junction bases outside the gene matches: 3. The CDR3 extends over 14 amino acids.

This clone was seen once. This chain connects TRBV10-1 to TRBJ1-1; D remains ambiguous. Looked up from germline, CDR1 is WNHNN and CDR2 is SYGVQD (reference sequence). Trimming left V 6 bases short and J 1 base short, with 9 bases between. The CDR3 loop spans 13 amino acids. CDR3: CASRGSGNTEAFF. In nucleotides, the CDR3 is TGCGCCAGCAGAGGATCAGGGAACACTGAAGCTTTCTTT.

This clone appeared once. The chain joins TRBV27 to TRBJ1-4; 8 positions agree with TRBD1. Per the germline V gene, CDR1 is MNHEY and CDR2 is SMNVEV (reference sequence). This CDR3 region has 14 residues. Germline trimming cut 6 bases from V and 5 bases from J; bases unmatched to any gene: 5. The CDR3 DNA reads as TGTGCCAGCAGAAACCGGGACAGGAATGAAAAACTGTTTTTT. Its translation is CASRNRDRNEKLFF.

This clone appeared a single time. The chain couples TRBV6-1 to TRBJ2-1, with TRBD2 matching 14 bases. V lost 5 bases to trimming and J lost 7 bases; unmatched junction nucleotides: 4. From germline, CDR1 is MNHNS and CDR2 SASEGT. The CDR3 spans 15 residues. The CDR3: CASSFWTSGGNEQFF. The DNA for the CDR3 is TGTGCCAGCAGTTTCTGGACTAGCGGGGGGAATGAGCAGTTCTTC.

The sample holds a few counts of this clone. The J gene is TRBJ2-3, the V gene TRBV7-8; TRBD2 aligns across 12 bases. V was pared by 3 bases and J by 4 bases, with 5 bases of the junction left unmatched. The V gene's germline CDR1 is SGHVS and CDR2 FQNEAQ. The CDR3 consists of 16 residues. This CDR3 is CASSLRLAGESDTQYF. CDR3 DNA sequence: TGTGCCAGCAGCTTGAGACTAGCGGGAGAATCAGATACGCAGTATTTT.